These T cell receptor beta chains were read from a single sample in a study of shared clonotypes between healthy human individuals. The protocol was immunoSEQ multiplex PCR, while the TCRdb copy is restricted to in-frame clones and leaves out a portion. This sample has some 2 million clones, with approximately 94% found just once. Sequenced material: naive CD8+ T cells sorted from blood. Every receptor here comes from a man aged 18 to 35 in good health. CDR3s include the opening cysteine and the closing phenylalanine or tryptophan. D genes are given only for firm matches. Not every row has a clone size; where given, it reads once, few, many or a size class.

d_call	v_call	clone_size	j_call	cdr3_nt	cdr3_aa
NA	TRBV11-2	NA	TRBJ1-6	TGTGCCAGCAGCGCCGGCTTCAATTCACCCCTCCACTTT	CASSAGFNSPLHF
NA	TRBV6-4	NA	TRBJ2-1	TGTGCCAGCAGTGAAAGGGCTTCGGGAGTCGGGTCCTACAATGAGCAGTTCTTC	CASSERASGVGSYNEQFF
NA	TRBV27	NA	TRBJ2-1	TGTGCCAGCAGTTTAGGTCGCGGAGCCTACAATGAGCAGTTCTTC	CASSLGRGAYNEQFF
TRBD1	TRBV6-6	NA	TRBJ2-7	TGTGCCAGCAGTTATGCGACAGGGACGTTCTACGAGCAGTACTTC	CASSYATGTFYEQYF
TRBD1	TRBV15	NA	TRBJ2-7	TGTGCCACCAGCAGAGTTGAATTTGGGACAGGGACGGGCGAGCAGTACTTC	CATSRVEFGTGTGEQYF
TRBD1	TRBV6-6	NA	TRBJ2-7	TGTGCCAGCAGTTACTCGACAGGGAACTCCTACGAGCAGTACTTC	CASSYSTGNSYEQYF
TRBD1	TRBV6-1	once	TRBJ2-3	TGTGCCAGCAGTGAAGGGACAGGGCTCGCAGATACGCAGTATTTT	CASSEGTGLADTQYF
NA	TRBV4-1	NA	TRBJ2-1	TGCGCCAGCAGCCAAGTAATACGTAATGAGCAGTTCTTC	CASSQVIRNEQFF
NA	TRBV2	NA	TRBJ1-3	TGTGCCAGCGTCGACACATTGTTTGACACCATATATTTT	CASVDTLFDTIYF
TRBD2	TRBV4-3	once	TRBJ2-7	TGCGCCAGCAGCCAAGACGGGACTAGCGGATTGTACGAGCAGTACTTC	CASSQDGTSGLYEQYF
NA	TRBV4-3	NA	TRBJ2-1	TGCGCCAGCAGCCAAGATAAGACTTACAATGAGCAGTTCTTC	CASSQDKTYNEQFF
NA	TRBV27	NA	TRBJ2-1	TGTGCCAGCAGCAGTGGCGGTGAGCAGTTCTTC	CASSSGGEQFF
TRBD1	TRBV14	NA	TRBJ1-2	TGTGCCAGCGGGGGGACAGGGATGGACTACACCTTC	CASGGTGMDYTF
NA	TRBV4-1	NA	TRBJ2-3	TGCGCCAGCAGCCAAGGGACAGCCGAAACAGATACGCAGTATTTT	CASSQGTAETDTQYF
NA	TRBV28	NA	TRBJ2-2	TGTGCCAGCACCCATCGGGACTCCTCCGGGGAGCTGTTTTTT	CASTHRDSSGELFF
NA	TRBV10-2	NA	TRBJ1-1	TGCGCCAGCAGTGAGCGGGGATTCACTGAAGCTTTCTTT	CASSERGFTEAFF
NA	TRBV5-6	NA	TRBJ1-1	TGTGCCAGCACCTTGTGGTTTACCACGCGCGACACGCGGACTGAAGCTTTCTTT	CASTLWFTTRDTRTEAFF
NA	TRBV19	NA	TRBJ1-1	TGTGCCAGTAGTATAGGAAGGGGTACTGAAGCTTTCTTT	CASSIGRGTEAFF
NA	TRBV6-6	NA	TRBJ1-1	TGTGCCAGCAGTTACTCCCCAGGTGCGATTAACACTGAAGCTTTCTTT	CASSYSPGAINTEAFF
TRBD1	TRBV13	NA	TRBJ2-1	TGTGCCAGCAGCTCGGGACAGCTTTACAATGAGCAGTTCTTC	CASSSGQLYNEQFF
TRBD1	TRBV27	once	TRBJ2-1	TGTGCCAGCCGGGCTGCGGGACAGGGAATCCATGAGCAGTTCTTC	CASRAAGQGIHEQFF
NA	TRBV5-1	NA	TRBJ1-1	TGCGCCAGCAGCGGAGGATGGAACACTGAAGCTTTCTTT	CASSGGWNTEAFF
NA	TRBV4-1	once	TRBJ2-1	TGCGCCAGCAGCCACATGGGACCGGAGCAGTTCTTC	CASSHMGPEQFF
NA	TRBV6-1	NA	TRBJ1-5	TGTGCCAGCAGTGATGAACAGGGACCGTATAGCAATCAGCCCCAGCATTTT	CASSDEQGPYSNQPQHF
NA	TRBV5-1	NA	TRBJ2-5	TGCGCCAGCAGCTTAGAACAGGGCCCCCAAGAGACCCAGTACTTC	CASSLEQGPQETQYF
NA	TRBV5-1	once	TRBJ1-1	TGCGCCAGCAGTCAAGGGGAGACAGGAGGGAACACTGAAGCTTTCTTT	CASSQGETGGNTEAFF
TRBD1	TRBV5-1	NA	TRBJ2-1	TGCGCCAGTGAGCCGGGACAGGTGAACAATGAGCAGTTCTTC	CASEPGQVNNEQFF
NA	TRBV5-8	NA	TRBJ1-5	TGTGCCAGCAGCCTTTTCCTGGGCAATCAGCCCCAGCATTTT	CASSLFLGNQPQHF
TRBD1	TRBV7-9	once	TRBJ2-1	TGTGCCAGCAGCTTAGGGGACAGGGGATACAATGAGCAGTTCTTC	CASSLGDRGYNEQFF